A single sample is the source of the 9 T cell receptor beta chains below, sequenced in a study of graft-versus-host responses after intestinal transplantation. Graft-derived tissue was subjected to processing to liberate intraepithelial and lamina propria lymphocytes. Profiled with immunoSEQ multiplex PCR; TCRdb holds only in-frame clones, not every one. The sample has under 75,000 clones, around 86% seen once; the top ten hold less than 2%. The sample here was ileum tissue, taken 350 to 400 days after transplant. The receptors were gathered from a human patient who received an intestinal transplant, so some T cells may come from the graft donor.

This rearrangement joins TRBV7-9 to TRBJ2-5; 11 nucleotides match TRBD2. The CDR3 is 17 residues long. Germline V lookup: CDR1 SEHNR, CDR2 FQNEAQ (reference sequence). Trimming cost V 2 bases and J 3 bases; bases outside gene matches: 8. The CDR3 region is CASSLSLAGVGEETQYF. As DNA, the CDR3 is TGTGCCAGCAGCTTATCACTAGCGGGGGTCGGGGAAGAGACCCAGTACTTC. Variable domain in full (rest from reference TRBV7-9 and TRBJ2-5): DTGVSQNPRHKITKRGQNVTFRCDPISEHNRLYWYRQTLGQGPEFLTYFQNEAQLEKSRLLSDRFSAERPKGSFSTLEIQRTEQGDSAMYLCASSLSLAGVGEETQYFGPGTRLLVL.

V and J are TRBV9 and TRBJ2-3; 7 bases line up with TRBD2. From germline, CDR1 is SGDLS and CDR2 YYNGEE. V dropped 5 bases and J dropped 3; count of bases not matched to a gene: 9. This CDR3 has 15 amino acids. Here the CDR3 reads CASSQRSGETDTQYF. DNA for the CDR3: TGTGCCAGCAGTCAGAGGAGCGGGGAAACAGATACGCAGTATTTT.

V and J are TRBV10-3 and TRBJ2-1; no clear D gene. Germline V gene sequence: CDR1 ENHRY, CDR2 SYGVKD. This CDR3 has 13 residues. Trimming cost V 3 bases and J 9 bases, with 12 bases left between them. CDR3 in DNA: TGTGCCATCAGTGATAAAGGGAACGGTGAGCAGTTCTTC. It specifies CAISDKGNGEQFF.

This clone appeared a single time. CDR3 coding DNA: TGTGCCAGCAGCCATGGACAGGTCTACGAGCAGTACTTC. Encoded protein: CASSHGQVYEQYF. The chain employs TRBV6-1 and TRBJ2-7, with 7 bases aligning to TRBD1. Germline CDR1 MNHNS, CDR2 SASEGT. CDR3 length: 13 amino acids. J gave up 3 bases and V 6 bases, and 5 bases lay outside the gene matches.

This CDR3 reads CASSLNRGHRDTQYF. CDR3 sequence (DNA): TGTGCCAGCAGTCTAAACAGGGGTCACCGAGATACGCAGTATTTT. The chain recombines TRBV27 with TRBJ2-3, with TRBD1 matching over 7 bases. The ends lost 5 bases at V and 5 bases at J; junction bases unmatched: 10. Germline assignment: CDR1 MNHEY and CDR2 SMNVEV (reference sequence). The CDR3 contains 15 residues.

The rearrangement uses TRBV6-5 and TRBJ1-6; D not certain. CDR1 MNHEY and CDR2 SVGAGI come from the germline V gene. The CDR3 loop spans 15 amino acids. Between the trimmed V and J ends, which lost 6 bases and 7 bases, there was a span of 16 bases. DNA for the CDR3: TGTGCCAGCAGCCAAGTCTCAGGAGGAAATTCACCCCTCCACTTT. Amino acid sequence: CASSQVSGGNSPLHF.

The chain couples TRBV11-2 to TRBJ1-5; no reliable D call. V was clipped by 0 bases and J by 4 bases, with 10 bases between them. CDR1 and CDR2 from the germline V gene are SGHAT and FQNNGV. The CDR3 runs 15 residues. This chain's CDR3 is CASSLDSGPNQPQHF. Written as DNA, the CDR3 is TGTGCCAGCAGCTTAGATTCTGGGCCGAATCAGCCCCAGCATTTT. The variable domain in full, completed from reference TRBV11-2 and TRBJ1-5, reads EAGVAQSPRYKIIEKRQSVAFWCNPISGHATLYWYQQILGQGPKLLIQFQNNGVVDDSQLPKDRFSAERLKGVDSTLKIQPAKLEDSAVYLCASSLDSGPNQPQHFGDGTRLSIL.

The chain joins TRBV6-1 to TRBJ2-3; possibly TRBD2 for D (6 bases). There are 14 residues in the CDR3. Germline values: CDR1 MNHNS, CDR2 SASEGT. V gave up 5 bases and J gave up 7 bases, with 16 bases separating them. CDR3 protein: CASSLSGGANTQYF. DNA for the CDR3: TGTGCCAGCAGTCTCTCCGGAGGGGCAAATACGCAGTATTTT.

This clone was recorded once. In DNA, the CDR3 is TGTGCCAGCAGTTACTCGTTTAGGGGCGAGCAGTACTTC. Residues: CASSYSFRGEQYF. The chain has TRBV6-5 and TRBJ2-5, with D possibly TRBD1 on 5 matching bases. The DNA matches TRBJ2-7 better at its end, which makes the J call doubtful. Germline loops: CDR1 MNHEY, CDR2 SVGAGI. There are 13 residues in the CDR3.